This is a list of T cell receptor beta chains from one sample in a study of CD8+ T cells in alopecia areata. Repertoires were generated with immunoSEQ multiplex PCR, while TCRdb's copy carries only in-frame clones and drops some. The sample lists 110,000 to 150,000 clones, approximately 51% occurring once. The input for sequencing was CD4+ T cells sorted from blood, taken at week 0. These TCRs come from a human donor with alopecia areata. CDR3s include the opening cysteine and the closing phenylalanine or tryptophan. D genes are given only for firm matches. Expanded clones get a size class; other rows say once, few or many, or leave the size out.

v_call	clone_size	d_call	j_call	cdr3_nt	cdr3_aa
TRBV29-1	.	TRBD2	TRBJ2-7	TGCAGCGTGGGACTAGCGGGGAGCTCCTACGAGCAGTACTTC	CSVGLAGSSYEQYF
TRBV9	.	.	TRBJ1-2	TGTGCCAGCAGCCCGAATTCGGGAGGCTATGGCTACACCTTC	CASSPNSGGYGYTF
TRBV27	.	.	TRBJ2-5	TGTGCCAGCAGTGGGAGAGAGACCCAGTACTTC	CASSGRETQYF
TRBV7-9	.	.	TRBJ2-3	TGTGCCAGCAGCTTAGCCGAAGATACGCAGTATTTT	CASSLAEDTQYF
TRBV5-1	.	TRBD2	TRBJ2-1	TGCGCCAGCAGCACCTGGGCTAGCGGGAGGGCACTTGAGCAGTTCTTC	CASSTWASGRALEQFF
TRBV6-5	.	TRBD2	TRBJ2-3	TGTGCCAGCAGCCTACTAGCGGGAGGAGATACGCAGTATTTT	CASSLLAGGDTQYF
TRBV29-1	few	TRBD1	TRBJ1-2	TGCAGCGTTGTCGGGACAGGGAACTATGGCTACACCTTC	CSVVGTGNYGYTF
TRBV29-1	once	TRBD1	TRBJ1-1	TGCAGCGTTGTCAGGGGGGCTAGCACTGAAGCTTTCTTT	CSVVRGASTEAFF
TRBV6-5	.	.	TRBJ2-7	TGTGCCAGCAGTTACCTCGATTCCAACGAGCAGTACTTC	CASSYLDSNEQYF
TRBV6-1	few	.	TRBJ1-1	TGTGCCAGCAGTGAAAGGGACTCGGGAAAAGGAGCTTTCTTT	CASSERDSGKGAFF
TRBV30	few	.	TRBJ1-2	TGTGCCTGGAGTGTCGTCGGTGGGTATGGCTACACCTTC	CAWSVVGGYGYTF
TRBV5-1	few	TRBD2	TRBJ2-1	TGCGCCAGCAGCTTCAGAGCGACTAGCGGGACTTACAATGAGCAGTTCTTC	CASSFRATSGTYNEQFF
TRBV5-1	.	TRBD1	TRBJ2-7	TGCGCCAGCAGCTTGGAAGGGACAGGAGGGGACGAGCAGTACTTC	CASSLEGTGGDEQYF
TRBV30	.	.	TRBJ2-3	TGTGCCTGGAGTGTAACTAGTCCGACAGATACGCAGTATTTT	CAWSVTSPTDTQYF
TRBV30	.	.	TRBJ1-1	TGTGCCTCCCCGCCTCAAGGGGCTGGGAACACTGAAGCTTTCTTT	CASPPQGAGNTEAFF
TRBV28	once	TRBD1	TRBJ2-6	TGTGCCAGCAGTTATCCCGCAGGGGGCACTGGGGCCAACGTCCTGACTTTC	CASSYPAGGTGANVLTF
TRBV27	few	.	TRBJ1-2	TGTGCCAGCTCGGCAACACCTAACTATGGCTACACCTTC	CASSATPNYGYTF
TRBV6-5	.	.	TRBJ2-7	TGTGCCAGCAGCCCCGGAGGGGGAGCCCTCTACGAGCAGTACTTC	CASSPGGGALYEQYF